The 32 T cell receptor beta chains listed next were all sequenced from one sample in a study of T and B cells in COVID-19 patients. BIOMED2 TRB-A/B primer pools were used in multiplex TRB PCR. Using its own MiXCR run on the multiplex PCR reads, TCRdb lists one record per CDR3 protein. This table has roughly 15,000 distinct CDR3 sequences, 25% to 30% appearing once. TRB was amplified from about 260-540 ng of blood genomic DNA. Specimen: blood. Receptors originate from a human donor who had recovered from COVID-19.

The chain joins TRBV20-1 to TRBJ1-5; D remains unclear. The V gene's germline CDR1 is DFQATT and CDR2 SNEGSKA (reference sequence). V lost 5 bases and J 1 base, leaving 12 bases between the germline ends. This CDR3 is 14 amino acids long. The CDR3 loop reads CSAASRHSNQPQHF. The CDR3 coding sequence is TGCAGTGCTGCCAGCCGTCACAGCAATCAGCCCCAGCATTTT.

The chain carries TRBV12-3 or TRBV12-4 and TRBJ1-1; 8 positions agree with TRBD1. CDR3 size: 13 residues. Losses at the gene ends were 4 bases for V and 7 bases for J; bases not matched to a gene: 5. The CDR3 here is CASSSTTGVEAFF. The DNA of the CDR3 is TGTGCCAGCAGTTCCACGACAGGGGTTGAAGCTTTCTTT.

The chain recombines TRBV5-4 with TRBJ2-5; no firm D call. V shed 1 base and J shed 3 bases, with 10 bases lying between them. CDR3 length: 14 residues. The germline CDR1 and CDR2 sequences are SGHNT and YYREEE (reference sequence). CDR3 amino acids: CASSLKGSKETQYF. CDR3 coding DNA: TGTGCCAGCAGCTTGAAAGGTTCTAAAGAGACCCAGTACTTC.

The CDR3 region is CASRGSNQPQHF. CDR3 nucleotides: TGTGCCAGCAGGGGGAGCAATCAGCCCCAGCATTTT. The chain uses TRBV6-2 or TRBV6-3 and TRBJ1-5; D is unresolved. The germline V gene encodes CDR1 MNHEY and CDR2 SVGEGT. Trimming left V 6 bases short and J 1 base short, with 4 bases between. The CDR3 runs to 12 residues.

This clonotype qualifies as medium-sized (0.01 to 0.1%). The chain employs TRBV6-2 or TRBV6-3 and TRBJ2-3, with a weak D call TRBD1 (5 bases). With 8 bases removed from V and 1 base from J, the gap between germline ends came to 7 bases. The CDR3 has 12 residues. Germline values: CDR1 MNHEY, CDR2 SVGEGT. The CDR3 region has the DNA TGTGCCAGCGAAGGGGGCACAGATACGCAGTATTTT. Translated, it gives CASEGGTDTQYF.

Concerning this clonotype itself: With a much larger clone just one base away, this may be a read error. The CDR3 carries no conserved terminal phenylalanine or tryptophan, so it likely arises from a read error. The chain recombines TRBV27 with TRBJ2-1, with TRBD2 matching over 7 bases. Trimming at V came to 7 bases and at J to 2 bases, leaving 5 bases not matched to a gene. Germline V CDR1 and CDR2: MNHEY, SMNVEV (reference sequence). The CDR3 covers 14 residues. CDR3 nucleotide sequence: TGTGCCAGCACCCCCAGCGGGACCTACAATGAGCAGTTCTCC. As protein: CASTPSGTYNEQFS.

Concerning this clonotype itself: One end of the junction fails to match germline, which may point to a read error. The J gene is TRBJ2-2, the V gene TRBV5-5; D is unclear. Germline V lookup: CDR1 SGHKS, CDR2 YYEKEE (reference sequence). There are 15 residues in the CDR3. The CDR3 reads CASSLVGTNTGELFF. CDR3 nucleotides: TGCGCCAGCAGCTTGGTGGGGACGAACACCGGGGAGCTGTTTTTT.

This clonotype was seen at least ten times. The chain links TRBV29-1 to TRBJ1-1; TRBD1 is a possible D gene (6 bases). The CDR3 is 12 amino acids. Germline V gene data show CDR1 as SQVTM and CDR2 as ANQGSEA. The V and J ends lost 7 bases and 1 base respectively, with 10 bases between them. CDR3 bases: TGCAGCGCCTTCAGGGGGAACACTGAAGCTTTCTTT. It specifies CSAFRGNTEAFF.

In this sample, this clonotype turned up a few times. V gene TRBV15 combines with J gene TRBJ1-3; TRBD1 is a possible D gene (5 bases). Trimming shortened V by 7 bases and J by 2 bases, and 18 bases separated the two germline ends. CDR1 is LNHNV, CDR2 YYDKDF, per germline (reference sequence). The CDR3 covers 16 residues. The CDR3 protein is CATTPGTNLPGNTIYF. The CDR3 region has the DNA TGTGCCACCACCCCAGGGACCAACCTGCCTGGAAACACCATATATTTT.

The chain recombines TRBV18 with TRBJ2-4; a weak D match, TRBD1 (5 bases). V was clipped by 4 bases and J by 5 bases, with 9 bases between them. The CDR3 is made up of 13 amino acids. Germline loops: CDR1 KGHSH, CDR2 LQKENI. CDR3 DNA sequence: TGTGCCAGCTCACAGGGGCGCCAAAACATTCAGTACTTC. Its translation: CASSQGRQNIQYF. Together with reference TRBV18 and TRBJ2-4, the CDR3 gives the full variable domain: NAGVMQNPRHLVRRRGQEARLRCSPMKGHSHVYWYRQLPEEGLKFMVYLQKENIIDESGMPKERFSAEFPKEGPSILRIQQVVRGDSAAYFCASSQGRQNIQYFGAGTRLSVL.

By its share, this clonotype is medium-sized. CDR3: CSVSPGLAYNEQFF. Here the CDR3 DNA reads TGCAGCGTCTCCCCGGGACTAGCTTACAATGAGCAGTTCTTC. The V and J genes are TRBV29-1 and TRBJ2-1; 9 bases are shared with TRBD2. V lost 6 bases to trimming and J lost 4 bases; unmatched junction nucleotides: 7. Looked up from germline, CDR1 is SQVTM and CDR2 is ANQGSEA. CDR3 length: 14 amino acids.

The chain recombines TRBV12-3 or TRBV12-4 with TRBJ1-5, with D maybe TRBD1 (5 bases). CDR3 length: 16 amino acids. The ends were cut back, 6 bases at V and 5 bases at J, with 20 bases in the middle. This chain's CDR3 is CASSPGGQGDYQPQHF. The CDR3 coding sequence is TGTGCCAGCAGCCCAGGTGGACAAGGGGATTATCAGCCCCAGCATTTT.

This clonotype qualifies as medium-sized. This chain links TRBV29-1 with TRBJ2-7, with 10 bases matching TRBD1. Germline values: CDR1 SQVTM, CDR2 ANQGSEA. The CDR3 extends over 14 amino acids. With V trimmed by 4 bases and J by 2 bases, 5 bases remained unmatched. The CDR3 DNA reads as TGCAGCGTTGGGACCGGGACAGGGGCCTACGAGCAGTACTTC. The encoded protein is CSVGTGTGAYEQYF.

This clonotype was observed at least ten times. The genes are TRBV12-3 or TRBV12-4 and TRBJ2-7, with D tentatively TRBD1 (5 bases). The CDR3 spans 12 residues. The V and J ends lost 5 bases and 7 bases respectively, with 12 bases between them. CDR3 in amino acids: CASSTRVKEQYF. As DNA, the CDR3 is TGTGCCAGCAGTACCAGGGTCAAGGAGCAGTACTTC.

This clonotype was counted only a few times. This chain uses TRBV30 with TRBJ1-3; D ambiguous. The CDR3 sequence is 15 residues long. V was pared by 0 bases and J by 0 bases, with 9 bases between. Germline values: CDR1 GTSNPN, CDR2 SVGIG (reference sequence). The CDR3 is CAWSVPTSSGNTIYF. CDR3 DNA sequence: TGTGCCTGGAGTGTACCCACTAGCTCTGGAAACACCATATATTTT.

This clonotype turned up a few times. The V and J genes are TRBV5-4 and TRBJ2-7; TRBD1 matches 9 bases. V lost 4 bases, J lost 3 bases, and 5 bases stayed unmatched. CDR1 and CDR2 from the germline V gene are SGHNT and YYREEE (reference sequence). This CDR3 is built from 14 residues. The CDR3 region has the DNA TGTGCCAGCAGCCGTGGGACAGGGAACTACGAGCAGTACTTC. It is translated as CASSRGTGNYEQYF.

By sample share, this clonotype is medium-sized. The rearrangement uses TRBV11-1 and TRBJ2-1; a weak D match, TRBD2 (6 bases). With 8 bases removed from V and 6 bases from J, the gap between germline ends came to 17 bases. Germline V gene lookup returns CDR1 SGHAT and CDR2 FQDESV (reference sequence). This CDR3 has 14 amino acids. CDR3 nucleotides: TGTGCCAGCGCATTGCGGAGGGTTGGCAATGAGCAGTTCTTC. Its translation: CASALRRVGNEQFF.

This rearrangement joins TRBV20-1 to TRBJ1-5; 8 positions match TRBD1. The CDR3 is made up of 16 amino acids. Per the germline V gene, CDR1 is DFQATT and CDR2 is SNEGSKA (reference sequence). Unmatched junction bases numbered 6, after V lost 2 bases and J lost 0 bases. The CDR3 reads CSARSRTGFSNQPQHF. The CDR3 nucleotides are TGCAGTGCTAGATCTCGGACAGGGTTTAGCAATCAGCCCCAGCATTTT.

This clonotype was seen more than once but under ten times. The chain links TRBV12-3 or TRBV12-4 to TRBJ1-1, with unresolved D. The CDR3 sequence is 14 residues long. V lost 6 bases and J lost 7, with 18 bases in between. CDR3 nucleotides: TGTGCCAGCAGCTATTCGGACGGGAGTCTTGAAGCTTTCTTT. It yields the protein CASSYSDGSLEAFF.

In this sample, this clonotype turned up a few times. J is TRBJ1-5 and V is TRBV27; a possible D gene is TRBD1 (6 bases). The V gene's germline CDR1 is MNHEY and CDR2 SMNVEV (reference sequence). V lost 3 bases to trimming and J lost 2 bases, with 14 bases between them. The CDR3 contains 16 residues. In nucleotides, the CDR3 is TGTGCCAGCAGTTTTACAGGGAGGGTTGGCAATCAGCCCCAGCATTTT. As protein: CASSFTGRVGNQPQHF.

The V gene is TRBV20-1, the J gene TRBJ2-1; the match to TRBD2 covers 9 bases. This CDR3 contains 16 residues. Germline trimming cut 6 bases from V and 4 bases from J; bases unmatched to any gene: 13. The germline V gene has CDR1 DFQATT and CDR2 SNEGSKA (reference sequence). CDR3 nucleotides: TGCAGTGCCCACACCAGTCGGACTAGCGTGTACAATGAGCAGTTCTTC. Amino acid sequence: CSAHTSRTSVYNEQFF.

This clonotype appeared a few times. The chain combines TRBV7-2 with TRBJ2-3; D might be TRBD2 (7 bases). CDR3 length: 13 amino acids. CDR1 is SGHTA, CDR2 FQGNSA, per germline. Trimming pared 7 bases from V and 0 bases from J, leaving 8 bases between. DNA of the CDR3: TGTGCCAGCAAGGGGGGGAGCACAGATACGCAGTATTTT. As protein: CASKGGSTDTQYF.

Only a few counts were recorded for this clonotype. This sequence joins TRBV6-2 or TRBV6-3 and TRBJ1-5; D is undetermined. CDR3 length: 14 amino acids. V lost 0 bases, J lost 0 bases, and 3 bases lay in between. Germline V gene sequence: CDR1 MNHEY, CDR2 SVGEGT. In DNA, the CDR3 is TGTGCCAGCAGTTACTCGACTAGCAATCAGCCCCAGCATTTT. Translated, it gives CASSYSTSNQPQHF.

This clonotype was counted ten times or more. Here the CDR3 DNA reads TGTGCCTGGACCCCGGACGGACGCCCCCCACCCCTCCACTTT. As protein: CAWTPDGRPPPLHF. This chain joins TRBV30 and TRBJ1-6; D not certain. The ends were cut back, 4 bases at V and 11 bases at J, with 18 bases in the middle. CDR3 length: 14 residues. Looked up from germline, CDR1 is GTSNPN and CDR2 is SVGIG (reference sequence).

This clonotype was recorded at least ten times. CDR3 coding DNA: TGTGCCAGCTGCTCTTATGGCTACACCTTC. Amino acids: CASCSYGYTF. This chain uses TRBV6-2 or TRBV6-3 with TRBJ1-2; D unresolved. V was trimmed by 8 bases and J by 5 bases, leaving 6 bases between them. The CDR3 totals 10 residues. CDR1 and CDR2 from the germline V gene are MNHEY and SVGEGT.

By proportion, this clonotype is medium-sized. V usage is TRBV5-5 and J usage is TRBJ2-7; 11 bases match TRBD1. J was trimmed by 5 bases and V by 4 bases; bases with no gene match: 5. CDR3 length equals 14 residues. In germline, CDR1 is SGHKS, CDR2 YYEKEE (reference sequence). The CDR3 DNA follows: TGTGCCAGCAGCATGGGACAGGGGGTGGACGAGCAGTACTTC. Translation gives CASSMGQGVDEQYF.

By sample fraction, this clonotype is medium-sized (0.01 to 0.1%). CDR3 nucleotides: TGTGCCAGCAACCTACGGACTAGCGGGTACAATGAGCAGTTCTTC. It specifies CASNLRTSGYNEQFF. J is TRBJ2-1 and V is TRBV6-6; 11 nucleotides match TRBD2. CDR3 length: 15 amino acids. The V and J ends lost 7 bases and 4 bases, in that order; junction bases with no gene match: 6. Germline loops: CDR1 MNHNY, CDR2 SVGAGI (reference sequence).

Within the sample, this clonotype is medium-sized. The chain carries TRBV19 and TRBJ2-1; the match to TRBD2 covers 8 bases. V trimming: 3 bases; J trimming: 2 bases; junction bases outside the gene matches: 6. The germline CDR1 and CDR2 sequences are LNHDA and SQIVND (reference sequence). The CDR3 is 16 residues long. This CDR3 is CASSILTSAAYNEQFF. The CDR3 DNA is TGTGCCAGTAGTATTCTGACTAGCGCAGCCTACAATGAGCAGTTCTTC.

This clonotype has just a few counts. This chain joins TRBV5-6 and TRBJ2-1, with 10 nucleotides matching TRBD2. Trimming removed 2 bases from V and 9 bases from J; junction bases left unmatched: 5. Germline V gene sequence: CDR1 SGHDT, CDR2 YYEEEE. CDR3 length equals 14 residues. CDR3 DNA: TGTGCCAGCAGCTTTGAGCGGGGGGGACGTGAGCAGTTCTTC. Its translation is CASSFERGGREQFF.

The chain links TRBV27 to TRBJ1-1, with D maybe TRBD1 (5 bases). Germline V CDR1 and CDR2: MNHEY, SMNVEV (reference sequence). This CDR3 spans 16 amino acids. V was pared by 5 bases and J by 1 base, with 17 bases between. CDR3 sequence: CASSHVLAGKNTEAFF. The CDR3 nucleotides are TGTGCCAGCAGTCATGTACTAGCAGGGAAGAACACTGAAGCTTTCTTT.

The chain has TRBV5-6 and TRBJ2-5, with D maybe TRBD1 (6 bases). V lost 5 bases to trimming and J lost 6 bases, with 20 bases between them. The CDR3 covers 15 residues. The germline CDR1 and CDR2 sequences are SGHDT and YYEEEE. CDR3 sequence reads: CASREIRQGRKTQYF. DNA for the CDR3: TGTGCCAGCAGGGAAATCCGCCAGGGGCGGAAGACCCAGTACTTC. Full variable domain (remainder filled in from reference TRBV5-6 and TRBJ2-5): DAGVTQSPTHLIKTRGQQVTLRCSPKSGHDTVSWYQQALGQGPQFIFQYYEEEERQRGNFPDRFSGHQFPNYSSELNVNALLLGDSALYLCASREIRQGRKTQYFGPGTRLLVL.

This clonotype has only a few counts. The chain links TRBV6-2 or TRBV6-3 to TRBJ2-4; D gene uncertain. This CDR3 spans 17 amino acids. Germline CDR1 and CDR2: MNHEY and SVGEGT. Deletions cut 5 bases from V and 0 bases from J, with 17 bases between. The CDR3, as DNA: TGTGCCAGCAGTCGAGCCCTCAGTACGCTAGCCAAAAACATTCAGTACTTC. Translated, it gives CASSRALSTLAKNIQYF.